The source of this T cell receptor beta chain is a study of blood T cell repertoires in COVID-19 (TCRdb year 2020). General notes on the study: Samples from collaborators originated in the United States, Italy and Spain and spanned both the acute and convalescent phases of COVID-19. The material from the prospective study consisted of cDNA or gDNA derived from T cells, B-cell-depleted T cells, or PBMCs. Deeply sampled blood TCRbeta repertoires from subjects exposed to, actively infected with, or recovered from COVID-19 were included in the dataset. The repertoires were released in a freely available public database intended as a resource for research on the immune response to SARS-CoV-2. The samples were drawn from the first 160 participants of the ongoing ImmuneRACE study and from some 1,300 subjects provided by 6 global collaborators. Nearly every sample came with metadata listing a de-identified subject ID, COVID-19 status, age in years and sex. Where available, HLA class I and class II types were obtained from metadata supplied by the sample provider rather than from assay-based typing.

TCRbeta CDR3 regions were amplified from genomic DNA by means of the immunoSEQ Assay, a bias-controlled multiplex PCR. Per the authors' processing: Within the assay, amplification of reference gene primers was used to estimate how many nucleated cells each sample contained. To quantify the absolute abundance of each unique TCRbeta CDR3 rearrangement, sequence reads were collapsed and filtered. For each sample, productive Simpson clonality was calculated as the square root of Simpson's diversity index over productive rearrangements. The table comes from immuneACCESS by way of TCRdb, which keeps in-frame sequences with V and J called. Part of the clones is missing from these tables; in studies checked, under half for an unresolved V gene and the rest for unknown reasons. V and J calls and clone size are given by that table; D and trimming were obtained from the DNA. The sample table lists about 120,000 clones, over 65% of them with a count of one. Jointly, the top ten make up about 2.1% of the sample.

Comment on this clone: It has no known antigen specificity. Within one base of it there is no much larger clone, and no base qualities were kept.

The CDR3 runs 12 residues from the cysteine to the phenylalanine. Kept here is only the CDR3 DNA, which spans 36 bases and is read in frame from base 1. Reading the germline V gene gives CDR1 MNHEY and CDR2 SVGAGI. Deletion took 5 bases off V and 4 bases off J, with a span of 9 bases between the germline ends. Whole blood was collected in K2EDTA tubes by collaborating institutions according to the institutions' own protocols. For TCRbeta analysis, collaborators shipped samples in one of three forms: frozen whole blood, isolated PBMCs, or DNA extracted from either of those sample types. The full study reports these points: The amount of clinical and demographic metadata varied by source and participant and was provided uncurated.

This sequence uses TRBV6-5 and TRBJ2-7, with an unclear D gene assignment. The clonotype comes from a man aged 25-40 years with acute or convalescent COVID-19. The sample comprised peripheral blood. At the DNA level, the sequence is TGTGCCAGCAGTCCCGCCGGTTACGAGCAGTACTTC. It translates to CASSPAGYEQYF.